The 27 T cell receptor beta chains below come from one sample, sequenced in a study of regulatory T cells in long-lasting Graves disease. The time point is: newly diagnosed GD, antithyroid drugs for less than 3 months. Extracted PBMC RNA gave rise to the TCR library. Through Arm-PCR of CDR3 regions and iRepertoire HTBI primers, TCR beta libraries were built. TCRdb independently ran MiXCR on the multiplex PCR reads; one entry per CDR3 protein. The sample records about 400,000 distinct CDR3 sequences, about 15% being singletons. These data were also filed under a second study, of T cells in Graves' hyperthyroidism and ophthalmopathy.

The sequencing used peripheral blood mononuclear cells (PBMCs), collected at new diagnosis, from a patient treated with antithyroid drugs. The receptor source for this set is a woman aged 40 to 50 with Graves disease.

Comment on this clonotype: This may stem from a read error, because a much larger clone lies one nucleotide away. This chain links TRBV3-1 with TRBJ2-7; 7 bases align to TRBD1. The CDR3 loop spans 13 amino acids. CDR1 is LGHDT and CDR2 is YNNKEL in the germline V gene (reference sequence). CDR3 protein: CTSSPDRYHEQYF. Here the CDR3 DNA reads TGTACCAGCAGCCCGGACAGGTACCACGAGCAGTACTTC.

This clonotype was seen a few times. One base away lies a much larger clone, so this may be a sequencing read error. The rearrangement links TRBV7-2 to TRBJ2-7, with D unclear. Between the trimmed V and J ends, which lost 5 bases and 2 bases, there was a span of 13 bases. Per the germline V gene, CDR1 is SGHTA and CDR2 is FQGNSA. The CDR3 extends over 14 amino acids. CDR3 in amino acids: CASSPGKGPYEQYF. The CDR3 nucleotides are TGTGCCAGCAGCCCAGGCAAAGGGCCCTACGAGCAGTACTTC.

Concerning this clonotype itself: Germline and junction disagree at one end, which may indicate a read error. V and J are TRBV4-3 and TRBJ2-1; D call uncertain. This CDR3 spans 15 amino acids. Germline V gene lookup returns CDR1 LGHNA and CDR2 YSLEER. The CDR3 DNA follows: TGCGCCAGCAGCCAAGGGTATGCCGAATACAATGAACAGTTCTTC. Encoded protein: CASSQGYAEYNEQFF.

V usage is TRBV30 and J usage is TRBJ2-1; TRBD2 matches 7 bases. Trimming took 0 bases from V and 0 from J; bases not matched to a gene: 2. This CDR3 comprises 15 residues. Germline values: CDR1 GTSNPN, CDR2 SVGIG (reference sequence). The CDR3 DNA is TGTGCCTGGAGTGTAGCGGGACTCTCCTACAATGAGCAGTTCTTC. Amino acids: CAWSVAGLSYNEQFF.

V is TRBV3-1 and J is TRBJ2-1; D might be TRBD1 or TRBD2, each matching 5 bases. Germline assignment: CDR1 LGHDT and CDR2 YNNKEL (reference sequence). This CDR3 is built from 16 residues. Trimming shortened V by 1 base and J by 6 bases, and 16 bases separated the two germline ends. The CDR3 region has the DNA TGTGCCAGCAGCCAAGGAGGCTTTCGGGACCGCAATGAGCAGTTCTTC. As protein: CASSQGGFRDRNEQFF.

The CDR3 DNA follows: TGCGCCAGCAGCTTGGACACCAATCAGCCCCAGCATTTT. This codes for CASSLDTNQPQHF. The V call is TRBV5-1, the J call TRBJ1-5; D not certain. Germline lookup yields CDR1 SGHRS and CDR2 YFSETQ. The CDR3 spans 13 residues. V lost 0 bases and J 3 bases, leaving 4 bases between the germline ends.

This clonotype came up many times. The chain couples TRBV10-3 to TRBJ2-5; D remains ambiguous. V was clipped by 4 bases and J by 3 bases, with 3 bases between them. In germline, CDR1 is ENHRY, CDR2 SYGVKD. This CDR3 has 11 residues. The CDR3 bases are TGTGCCATCAGTGTGAAAGAGACCCAGTACTTC. Protein product: CAISVKETQYF.

This clonotype has at least ten counts. The rearrangement links TRBV7-9 to TRBJ1-6; no clear D gene. This CDR3 has 12 amino acids. V dropped 5 bases and J dropped 5 bases, with 4 bases sitting between them. Germline CDR1 and CDR2: SEHNR and FQNEAQ (reference sequence). The DNA for the CDR3 is TGTGCCAGCAGCGGTGATAATTCACCCCTCCACTTT. This gives the protein CASSGDNSPLHF.

The J gene is TRBJ2-5, the V gene TRBV12-3 or TRBV12-4, with 9 bases matching TRBD2. The trim removed 3 bases at V and 1 base at J, leaving 9 bases unmatched. This CDR3 spans 17 amino acids. CDR3 sequence reads: CASSFWLRGRAQETQYF. The CDR3 coding sequence is TGTGCCAGCAGTTTTTGGCTACGCGGGAGGGCCCAAGAGACCCAGTACTTC.

This clonotype was seen at least ten times. V gene TRBV25-1 combines with J gene TRBJ1-6, with a tentative D call TRBD1 (6 bases). With 2 bases removed from V and 17 bases from J, the gap between germline ends came to 16 bases. From germline, CDR1 is MGHDK and CDR2 SYGVNS. The CDR3 contains 13 residues. For the CDR3, the DNA is TGTGCCAGCAGTGAAATAGGTATCGGGACAATCCACTTT. Protein product: CASSEIGIGTIHF. The full variable domain, rest sourced from reference TRBV25-1 and TRBJ1-6, is EADIYQTPRYLVIGTGKKITLECSQTMGHDKMYWYQQDPGMELHLIHYSYGVNSTEKGDLSSESTVSRIRTEHFPLTLESARPSHTSQYLCASSEIGIGTIHFGNGTRLTVT.

The V call is TRBV19, the J call TRBJ1-2; unclear D gene. In germline, CDR1 is LNHDA, CDR2 SQIVND (reference sequence). The CDR3 loop spans 15 amino acids. The V end lost 2 bases, the J end lost 5 bases, and 15 bases lay between the germline ends. CDR3 in amino acids: CASSISMGGIYGYTF. The CDR3 bases are TGTGCCAGTAGTATATCAATGGGAGGGATTTATGGCTACACCTTC.

This clonotype was counted many times. This chain joins TRBV6-2 or TRBV6-3 and TRBJ1-2; D is unresolved. Germline V gene lookup returns CDR1 MNHEY and CDR2 SVGEGT. The CDR3 is 12 amino acids. Trimming cost V 6 bases and J 2 bases, with 7 bases left between them. The CDR3 DNA follows: TGTGCCAGCAGGCGACAAAACTATGGCTACACCTTC. Translation gives CASRRQNYGYTF.

The chain links TRBV29-1 to TRBJ2-7, with D hard to call. The CDR3 loop spans 11 amino acids. V was clipped by 4 bases and J by 1 base, with 5 bases between them. Germline V gene lookup returns CDR1 SQVTM and CDR2 ANQGSEA. CDR3 residues: CSVGWSYEQYF. The CDR3 coding sequence is TGCAGCGTTGGATGGTCCTACGAGCAGTACTTC.

The rearrangement uses TRBV20-1 and TRBJ2-3; 14 bases are shared with TRBD2. The V and J ends lost 5 bases and 0 bases, in that order; junction bases with no gene match: 4. The CDR3 is made up of 16 amino acids. Germline CDR1 DFQATT, CDR2 SNEGSKA (reference sequence). The CDR3 DNA follows: TGCAGTGCTCAGGGACTAGCGGGAGTGAGCACAGATACGCAGTATTTT. Translation: CSAQGLAGVSTDTQYF.

This clonotype was picked up many times. The rearrangement links TRBV11-3 to TRBJ2-7; 8 nucleotides agree with TRBD1. The CDR3 spans 13 residues. Trimming removed 3 bases from V and 5 bases from J; junction bases left unmatched: 3. From germline, CDR1 is SGHNT and CDR2 YENEEA. Here the CDR3 DNA reads TGTGCCAGCAGCTTGACAGGGGAGGACGAGCAGTACTTC. This encodes CASSLTGEDEQYF.

V usage is TRBV7-9 and J usage is TRBJ2-7; D perhaps matches TRBD1 (5 bases). The germline CDR1 and CDR2 sequences are SEHNR and FQNEAQ (reference sequence). The CDR3 consists of 14 residues. Trimming stripped 3 bases from V and 4 bases from J, with 13 bases between. DNA of the CDR3: TGTGCCAGCAGCTTCGGCATGGGGCCGTACGAGCAGTACTTC. Its protein product is CASSFGMGPYEQYF.

This clonotype was seen a single time. Given a far larger clone just one base away, this is likely a sequencing read error. V usage is TRBV12-3 or TRBV12-4 and J usage is TRBJ2-3; 8 positions match TRBD1. With the DNA end fitting TRBJ2-5 better, the J assignment may be wrong. This CDR3 is built from 15 residues. DNA for the CDR3: TGTGCCAGCAGCCTAGGACAGGGCCCGAGGGAGGCCCAGTACTTC. This gives the protein CASSLGQGPREAQYF.

This clonotype occurred many times. The chain links TRBV11-2 to TRBJ2-2; D is unresolved. Germline V lookup: CDR1 SGHAT, CDR2 FQNNGV. V was shortened by 0 bases and J by 1 base, with 15 bases between the two germline ends. The CDR3 consists of 18 residues. The CDR3 loop is CASSLDLWSLGNTGELFF. CDR3 DNA sequence: TGTGCCAGCAGCTTAGATCTGTGGAGTTTGGGGAACACCGGGGAGCTGTTTTTT.

This clonotype has at least ten counts. The chain combines TRBV11-3 with TRBJ2-1; D is perhaps TRBD2 (6 bases). The V end lost 6 bases, the J end lost 11 bases, and 20 bases lay between the germline ends. The CDR3 length is 14 residues. Per the germline V gene, CDR1 is SGHNT and CDR2 is YENEEA. CDR3 in DNA: TGTGCCAGCAGTGACCGGGACTCCCGGGGCAAGCAGTTCTTC. It specifies CASSDRDSRGKQFF.

This clonotype was counted many times. This sequence joins TRBV2 and TRBJ1-1; 9 bases agree with TRBD1. The V gene end was trimmed by 7 bases and the J gene end by 5 bases; junction bases not matched to a gene: 8. CDR1 and CDR2 from the germline V gene are SNHLY and FYNNEI. There are 14 residues in the CDR3. The chain's CDR3 is CASNRQGEGTEAFF. The DNA of the CDR3 is TGTGCCAGCAACCGACAGGGGGAGGGAACTGAAGCTTTCTTT.

The V call is TRBV7-6, the J call TRBJ1-5, with D possibly TRBD1 on 6 matching bases. Trimming took 3 bases from V and 4 from J, leaving 13 bases between them. This CDR3 is built from 15 residues. The V gene's germline CDR1 is SGHVS and CDR2 FNYEAQ. CDR3 sequence reads: CASSLEGGRNQPQHF. The CDR3, as DNA: TGTGCCAGCAGCTTGGAGGGGGGTAGGAATCAGCCCCAGCATTTT.

This clonotype was seen many times. The chain uses TRBV6-2 or TRBV6-3 and TRBJ2-3, with D hard to call. Germline lookup yields CDR1 MNHEY and CDR2 SVGEGT. The CDR3 covers 12 residues. Between the trimmed V and J ends, which lost 8 bases and 4 bases, there was a span of 10 bases. CDR3 protein: CASGRKSDTQYF. CDR3 in DNA: TGTGCCAGCGGTCGGAAATCAGATACGCAGTATTTT.

This clonotype was seen repeatedly, ten times or more. The V gene is TRBV7-2, the J gene TRBJ1-5; no firm D call. Germline V lookup: CDR1 SGHTA, CDR2 FQGNSA. The CDR3 is 15 residues long. V lost 1 base, J lost 3 bases, and 10 bases lay in between. The CDR3 spells CASSLDKGLNQPQHF. CDR3 bases: TGTGCCAGCAGCTTAGATAAGGGCCTCAATCAGCCCCAGCATTTT. Drawing the rest from reference TRBV7-2 and TRBJ1-5, the complete variable domain is GAGVSQSPSNKVTEKGKDVELRCDPISGHTALYWYRQSLGQGLEFLIYFQGNSAPDKSGLPSDRFSAERTGGSVSTLTIQRTQQEDSAVYLCASSLDKGLNQPQHFGDGTRLSIL.

V usage is TRBV6-1 and J usage is TRBJ1-1; unclear D gene. This CDR3 has 14 residues. Trimming removed 3 bases at V and 0 bases at J, with 8 bases between. Germline CDR1 MNHNS, CDR2 SASEGT. The CDR3 reads CASSDSTLNTEAFF. The CDR3 coding sequence is TGTGCCAGCAGTGACTCCACCTTGAACACTGAAGCTTTCTTT.

In this sample, this clonotype turned up a few times. This sequence joins TRBV18 and TRBJ2-4; TRBD2 agrees at 8 bases. The length of the CDR3 is 17 residues. Looked up from germline, CDR1 is KGHSH and CDR2 is LQKENI. V lost 0 bases and J lost 4; bases outside the gene matches: 8. The CDR3 region is CASSPPVREGRKNIQYF. CDR3 coding DNA: TGTGCCAGCTCACCACCGGTACGGGAGGGCCGGAAAAACATTCAGTACTTC. The full variable domain, its missing parts supplied by reference TRBV18 and TRBJ2-4, is NAGVMQNPRHLVRRRGQEARLRCSPMKGHSHVYWYRQLPEEGLKFMVYLQKENIIDESGMPKERFSAEFPKEGPSILRIQQVVRGDSAAYFCASSPPVREGRKNIQYFGAGTRLSVL.

The chain uses TRBV6-2 or TRBV6-3 and TRBJ1-2; possible D gene TRBD1, 6 bases. The CDR3 length is 14 residues. V gave up 7 bases and J gave up 4 bases, with 16 bases separating them. Germline assignment: CDR1 MNHEY and CDR2 SVGEGT. CDR3 coding DNA: TGTGCCAGCAATCCGTCCGGGACATCCTATGGCTACACCTTC. It codes for CASNPSGTSYGYTF.

This clonotype was observed at least ten times. This rearrangement joins TRBV7-8 to TRBJ2-1, with TRBD2 identical over 9 bases. Germline V gene sequence: CDR1 SGHVS, CDR2 FQNEAQ. This CDR3 comprises 17 residues. V gave up 2 bases and J gave up 8 bases; unmatched junction bases: 13. CDR3 protein: CASSLRIAGAVGDEQFF. The DNA for the CDR3 is TGTGCCAGCAGCTTAAGGATAGCGGGAGCCGTCGGCGATGAGCAGTTCTTC.